Given below is one TCR beta chain in context. V was clipped by 3 bases and J by 8 bases; unmatched bases: 3. Germline V gives CDR1 LGHDT, CDR2 YNNKEL (reference sequence). This CDR3 is 14 amino acids long. This sample was included in a study of T-cell reconstitution after alpha-beta-depleted transplantation in children. Unique molecular identifiers were used in preparing the TCRbeta library. MiXCR, applied by TCRdb to the PCR reads, yields one record per CDR3 protein. The data show hundreds of thousands of distinct CDR3 sequences, about an eighth seen once. This rearrangement joins TRBV3-1 to TRBJ2-1, with TRBD1 matching 11 bases. The clonotype was recovered from a human donor who donated a stem cell graft to a child with Fanconi anemia. The sample in question was PBMCs, obtained from the stem cell graft. The CDR3 sequence: CASSHGTGGDEQFF. Here the CDR3 DNA reads TGTGCCAGCAGCCACGGGACAGGGGGAGATGAGCAGTTCTTC.